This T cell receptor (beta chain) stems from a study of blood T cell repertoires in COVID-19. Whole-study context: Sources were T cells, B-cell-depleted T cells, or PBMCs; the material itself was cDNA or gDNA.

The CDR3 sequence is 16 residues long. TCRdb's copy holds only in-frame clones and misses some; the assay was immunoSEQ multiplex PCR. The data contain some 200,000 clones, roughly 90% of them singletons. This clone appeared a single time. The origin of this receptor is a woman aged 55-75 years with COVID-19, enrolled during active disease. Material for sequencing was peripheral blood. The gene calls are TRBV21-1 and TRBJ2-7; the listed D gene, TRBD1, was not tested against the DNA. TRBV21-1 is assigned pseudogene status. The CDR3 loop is CASSKARAGRTYEQYF. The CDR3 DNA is TGTGCCAGCAGCAAAGCCCGGGCAGGGCGGACCTACGAGCAGTACTTC.